A selection of T cell receptor beta chains follows, all from one sample in a study of shared T cell receptors in the human thymus. Here immunoSEQ multiplex PCR was the method, and the copy in TCRdb shows in-frame clones only, minus some. This sample has fewer than 700,000 clones; approximately 87% occur once, and the top ten carry about 0.01%. In addition, the sample was reused for a study of human thymus T cells.

Specimen: thymocytes. Source of these receptors: a boy under three years old with a congenital heart defect. Both conserved end residues are part of each CDR3. D genes are given only for firm matches. A row's size may be missing; if present it is once, few, many or a size class.

cdr3_length j_call d_call v_call clone_size cdr3_nt cdr3_aa
15 TRBJ1-2 . TRBV5-1 . TGCGCCAGCAGCCCGCTACGGACACATAACTATGGCTACACCTTC CASSPLRTHNYGYTF
17 TRBJ2-3 TRBD2 TRBV30 . TGTGCCTGGAGGACGAAAGCGGGAGGGCCTTGGACAGATACGCAGTATTTT CAWRTKAGGPWTDTQYF
12 TRBJ1-2 . TRBV25-1 . TGTGCCAGCCTCGACAGGTTCTATGGCTACACCTTC CASLDRFYGYTF
19 TRBJ2-3 . TRBV28 . TGTGCCAGCAGTCCGCCGCATGCGTTGCTGGGACTCCGCACAGATACGCAGTATTTT CASSPPHALLGLRTDTQYF
17 TRBJ2-3 TRBD2 TRBV7-2 once TGTGCCAGCAGCCCAGCCGCTAGCGGGGGTGGGACAGATACGCAGTATTTT CASSPAASGGGTDTQYF
17 TRBJ2-1 TRBD1 TRBV11-2 . TGTGCCAGCAGCTTAGATTATGGTCAGGGGGACATCAATGAGCAGTTCTTC CASSLDYGQGDINEQFF
18 TRBJ1-5 TRBD1 TRBV4-1 . TGCGCCAGCAGCCCGTGGACAGGGCACCTGTATAGCAATCAGCCCCAGCATTTT CASSPWTGHLYSNQPQHF
16 TRBJ2-7 . TRBV7-2 . TGTGCCAGCAGCTTAGATGGGCTTCTAAGCTCCTACGAGCAGTACTTC CASSLDGLLSSYEQYF
16 TRBJ2-3 TRBD2 TRBV25-1 . TGTGCCAGCAGTACCAGACTAGCGGAGGGCACAGATACGCAGTATTTT CASSTRLAEGTDTQYF
18 TRBJ2-2 TRBD2 TRBV5-1 . TGCGCCAGCAGCTTGAAAGGGACTAGCGGTATGAACACCGGGGAGCTGTTTTTT CASSLKGTSGMNTGELFF
18 TRBJ1-5 TRBD1 TRBV2 once TGTGCCAGCAGGCACCGGTGGACAGGAGGCTATAGCAATCAGCCCCAGCATTTT CASRHRWTGGYSNQPQHF
13 TRBJ2-7 TRBD1 TRBV6-5 . TGTGCCAGCAGTTACCGGGCAGGGGGCGAGCAGTACTTC CASSYRAGGEQYF
15 TRBJ2-7 . TRBV11-3 . TGTGCCAGCAGCGCCTCCGCCAGGGCCCCCTACGAGCAGTACTTC CASSASARAPYEQYF
17 TRBJ2-7 TRBD2 TRBV18 . TGTGCCAGCTCAGCAGAGCCCTTGGGGGGGAGCTCCTACGAGCAGTACTTC CASSAEPLGGSSYEQYF